Each of the 8 T cell receptor beta chains below was sequenced from the same sample in a study. TCRdb recomputed calls from the RT-PCR reads with MiXCR, one row per CDR3 protein. The sample consists of almost 700,000 distinct CDR3 sequences, approximately 14% of them appearing once. Sequenced material: memory CD4+ T cells from blood. Receptors were obtained from a female donor in good health, serving as a healthy control.

This clonotype was seen repeatedly, ten times or more. Here the CDR3 reads CASSRVGGKYLNTEAFF. The CDR3 DNA reads TGCGCCAGCAGTCGGGTGGGGGGGAAATACTTGAACACTGAAGCTTTCTTT. This rearrangement joins TRBV4-1 to TRBJ1-1, with TRBD1 as a possible D gene (5 bases). Germline values: CDR1 MGHRA, CDR2 YSYEKL. V lost 6 bases and J 0 bases, leaving 20 bases between the germline ends. The CDR3 contains 17 residues.

Many counts were recorded for this clonotype. This chain uses TRBV7-2 with TRBJ2-3; no reliable D call. The CDR3 is 15 residues long. Germline-derived CDR1 and CDR2 are SGHTA and FQGNSA. Trimming removed 0 bases from V and 5 bases from J, with 12 bases in between. CDR3 sequence (DNA): TGTGCCAGCAGCTTAGCGGGCGGTACGGGAGATACGCAGTATTTT. It encodes CASSLAGGTGDTQYF.

In its sample, this clonotype was seen a few times. The V and J genes are TRBV20-1 and TRBJ2-1; maybe TRBD1 (6 bases). V lost 2 bases and J lost 1, with 12 bases in between. The CDR3 loop spans 15 amino acids. CDR1 and CDR2 from the germline V gene are DFQATT and SNEGSKA (reference sequence). The CDR3 protein is CSARKYRESYNEQFF. The CDR3 bases are TGCAGTGCTAGAAAATACAGGGAATCCTACAATGAGCAGTTCTTC.

This sequence joins TRBV12-3 or TRBV12-4 and TRBJ2-7, with D perhaps matching TRBD1 or TRBD2 (5 bases each). V dropped 5 bases and J dropped 7 bases, with 12 bases sitting between them. The CDR3 is made up of 12 amino acids. CDR3 amino acids: CASSPGWGEQYF. Here the CDR3 DNA reads TGTGCCAGCAGTCCCGGCTGGGGGGAGCAGTACTTC.

The V and J genes are TRBV9 and TRBJ2-1, with TRBD1 identical over 9 bases. Germline CDR1 and CDR2: SGDLS and YYNGEE. J lost 9 bases, V lost 0 bases, and 7 bases had no gene match. The CDR3 has 15 residues. This CDR3 reads CASSVGGQGVREQFF. DNA for the CDR3: TGTGCCAGCAGCGTAGGGGGACAGGGTGTTCGTGAGCAGTTCTTC.

This clonotype came up a few times. The chain couples TRBV4-2 to TRBJ1-6, with 9 positions matching TRBD1. The J segment lost 6 bases and the V segment lost 0 bases, leaving 0 bases of the junction unmatched. This CDR3 spans 15 amino acids. CDR1 and CDR2 (germline): LGHNA, YNFKEQ. The CDR3 spells CASSQETGGNSPLHF. In DNA form, the CDR3 reads TGTGCCAGCAGCCAAGAGACAGGGGGTAATTCACCCCTCCACTTT.

This clonotype was seen once. This chain connects TRBV28 to TRBJ1-5, with D possibly TRBD1 on 6 matching bases. The CDR3 loop spans 16 amino acids. Germline lookup yields CDR1 MDHEN and CDR2 SYDVKM. V shed 5 bases and J shed 6 bases, with 20 bases lying between them. The CDR3 loop reads CASSLRRGAGSQPQHF. The CDR3 bases are TGTGCCAGCAGTCTCCGCCGGGGGGCTGGGAGTCAGCCCCAGCATTTT.

The V call is TRBV19, the J call TRBJ1-1; D gene unclear. The CDR3 contains 13 residues. Trimming left V 9 bases short and J 3 bases short, with 14 bases between. CDR1 and CDR2 from the germline V gene are LNHDA and SQIVND (reference sequence). The CDR3 DNA follows: TGTGCCAGCTTGCCCTATGGGGACACTGAAGCTTTCTTT. Translating gives CASLPYGDTEAFF.